The sequence of this T cell receptor beta chain was determined in a study of tumor-infiltrating T cells and Merkel cell polyomavirus. Study context: The study examined CD8+ T cells specific for the Merkel cell polyomavirus KLL epitope. Study outcomes and limitations: The study covered a single Merkel cell polyomavirus epitope only. An approximately 1.7-18% tumor fraction of KLL-specific T cells predicted better MCC-specific survival than 0-0.14%. Largely private KLL-specific TRB repertoires had one clonotype shared by two patients.

Sequencing used immunoSEQ multiplex PCR; TCRdb keeps in-frame clones, though not all of them. The sample holds over 20,000 clones, 87% seen once. All patients' tumors stained robustly positive for Merkel cell polyomavirus Large T antigen by immunohistochemistry. Lymph node tumors were analyzed for unknown-primary nodal or insufficient-primary cases. As to this clone: Its specificity is unknown.

Germline CDR1 and CDR2: SGHRS and YFSETQ. V was pared by 0 bases and J by 0 bases, with 8 bases between. The CDR3 length is 15 residues. The receptor was derived from a man aged 50 or older with Merkel cell carcinoma. Sequenced: lymph node tissue. The gene calls are TRBV5-1 and TRBJ2-3, with a tentative D call TRBD2 (5 bases). CDR3 loop: CASSLEGVSTDTQYF. In DNA, the CDR3 is TGCGCCAGCAGCTTGGAGGGAGTTAGCACAGATACGCAGTATTTT.